This T cell receptor (beta chain) was found in a study of blood T cells in healthy people across ages. A second PCR, run for about 6 to 11 cycles, used a sample-barcoded 5' primer plus a J-beta primer mix. From each sample, at least 2.5 million paired-end reads containing CDR3 were obtained. In TCRdb, the 5' RACE reads were re-called with MiXCR into one record per CDR3 protein. The sample contains approximately 850,000 distinct CDR3 sequences, around 42% of which appear only once. The CDR3 consists of 13 residues. V was cut by 10 bases and J by 2 bases, with 14 bases left in between. The germline gives CDR1 SGDLS, CDR2 YYNGEE.

The rearrangement joins TRBV9 to TRBJ2-3, with no clear D. The source material was blood. The receptor's source is a man aged 55 to 70 in good health. The chain's CDR3 is CASGPPSTDTQYF. Written as DNA, the CDR3 is TGTGCCTCAGGACCCCCGTCCACAGATACGCAGTATTTT.